The 15 T cell receptor beta chains reported below all come from one sample, sequenced in a study of T cell responses to AZD1222 COVID-19 vaccine. Sequenced by immunoSEQ multiplex PCR; TCRdb stores in-frame clones only, minus some. The repertoire holds around 200,000 clones, with approximately 94% as singletons. This material consisted of peripheral blood, taken 28 days after the second AZD1222 dose. The receptors derive from an adult who received the AZD1222 COVID-19 vaccine.

V usage is TRBV3-1 (or the pseudogene TRBV3-2) and J usage is TRBJ1-2; weak D call: TRBD1 (5 bases). Between the trimmed V and J ends, which lost 0 bases and 8 bases, there was a span of 10 bases. In germline, CDR1 is LGHDT, CDR2 YNNKEL (reference sequence). This CDR3 has 13 residues. The CDR3 sequence: CASSQDRVWGYTF. The CDR3 DNA follows: TGTGCCAGCAGCCAAGACAGGGTTTGGGGCTACACCTTC.

The V gene is TRBV12-3 or TRBV12-4, the J gene TRBJ1-3; D call uncertain. CDR3 size: 13 residues. The germline V and J ends were trimmed by 4 bases and 0 bases, with 4 bases remaining between them. CDR3 amino acids: CASSYTSGNTIYF. CDR3 DNA sequence: TGTGCCAGCAGTTATACCTCTGGAAACACCATATATTTT.

Details on this clone: This CDR3 is missing its conserved last phenylalanine or tryptophan, likely due to a read error. No DNA is shown, since the ends of the CDR3 on it are uncertain; the CDR3 is the one TCRdb lists. The rearrangement joins TRBV5-8 to TRBJ2-4; the table's D call TRBD2 went unverified against the DNA. From its first to its last residue, the CDR3 has 14 amino acids. CDR1 SGHTS and CDR2 YDEGEE come from the germline V gene. CDR3 amino acids: CASSSTSGRPYVLL.

In nucleotides, the CDR3 is TGTGCCAGTACCCTTTTTGCAACTAATGAAAAACTGTTTTTT. Its translation: CASTLFATNEKLFF. The genes are TRBV19 and TRBJ1-4, with no clear D. In germline, CDR1 is LNHDA, CDR2 SQIVND (reference sequence). The CDR3 sequence is 14 residues long. Trimming stripped 7 bases from V and 0 bases from J, with 9 bases between.

The chain combines TRBV23-1 with TRBJ2-2, with 12 bases that match TRBD1. TRBV23-1 counts as an open reading frame of uncertain function. The ends lost 7 bases at V and 7 bases at J; junction bases unmatched: 7. The CDR3 totals 15 residues. The CDR3 loop reads CASNRDRGRNGELFF. The CDR3 nucleotides read TGCGCCAGCAACCGGGACAGGGGGCGGAACGGGGAGCTGTTTTTT.

This sequence joins TRBV7-9 and TRBJ2-7, with D unresolved. Germline CDR1 is SEHNR and CDR2 is FQNEAQ (reference sequence). This CDR3 has 14 residues. V dropped 5 bases and J dropped 5 bases, with 16 bases sitting between them. CDR3 residues: CASSPTILRHEQYF. CDR3 sequence (DNA): TGTGCCAGCAGCCCTACAATCCTTCGCCACGAGCAGTACTTC.

The chain employs TRBV6-6 and TRBJ1-1, with D perhaps matching TRBD1 (5 bases). From germline, CDR1 is MNHNY and CDR2 SVGAGI (reference sequence). V lost 2 bases to trimming and J lost 0 bases, with 10 bases between them. The CDR3 is 15 amino acids. CDR3 coding DNA: TGTGCCAGCAGTTACCCCGGGACGGTGAACACTGAAGCTTTCTTT. Protein: CASSYPGTVNTEAFF.

This chain connects TRBV7-6 to TRBJ1-6; TRBD1 matches at 7 bases. Per germline, CDR1 SGHVS and CDR2 FNYEAQ. V gave up 4 bases and J gave up 9 bases; unmatched junction bases: 18. The CDR3 contains 18 residues. CDR3 region: CASSSLARDRLRSSPLHF. For the CDR3, the DNA is TGTGCCAGCAGCTCCCTCGCCCGGGACAGACTGAGGTCTTCACCCCTCCACTTT.

This rearrangement joins TRBV28 to TRBJ1-6; D possibly corresponds to TRBD1 (6 bases). Germline V CDR1 and CDR2: MDHEN, SYDVKM. The CDR3 length is 15 residues. V gave up 11 bases and J gave up 7 bases, with 21 bases separating them. The CDR3 region has the DNA TGTGCCTACCGCAGGACGGGCAGGGGAAATTCACCCCTCCACTTT. Its protein product is CAYRRTGRGNSPLHF. The entire variable domain, with the rest obtained from reference TRBV28 and TRBJ1-6, is as follows: DVKVTQSSRYLVKRTGEKVFLECVQDMDHENMFWYRQDPGLGLRLIYFSYDVKMKEKGDIPEGYSVSREKKERFSLILESASTNQTSMYLCAYRRTGRGNSPLHFGNGTRLTVT.

In regard to this clone: Other DNA sequences in this specimen translate into the identical CDR3. The rearrangement links TRBV2 to TRBJ1-2; 7 positions agree with TRBD1. J was trimmed by 3 bases and V by 6 bases; bases with no gene match: 4. The CDR3 contains 13 residues. Germline CDR1 reads SNHLY; CDR2 reads FYNNEI. The CDR3 nucleotides read TGTGCCAGCAGGTCCGGGACAGACTATGGCTACACCTTC. Protein sequence: CASRSGTDYGYTF.

The chain employs TRBV4-3 and TRBJ2-5; TRBD2 is a possible D gene (6 bases). V lost 1 base and J 2 bases, leaving 14 bases between the germline ends. This CDR3 is 16 amino acids long. The germline V gene has CDR1 LGHNA and CDR2 YSLEER. The CDR3 bases are TGCGCCAGCAGCCAAGTCGGAGCGGGTGGGCAAGAGACCCAGTACTTC. Translation gives CASSQVGAGGQETQYF.

V gene TRBV27 combines with J gene TRBJ1-1; D is ambiguous. The CDR3 spans 15 residues. The V and J ends lost 5 bases and 10 bases respectively, with 23 bases between them. Germline V gene sequence: CDR1 MNHEY, CDR2 SMNVEV (reference sequence). CDR3 sequence: CASSQKRDYPIVAFF. DNA for the CDR3: TGTGCCAGCAGTCAAAAACGGGATTACCCTATAGTAGCTTTCTTT.

The chain uses TRBV11-1 and TRBJ1-4; 7 bases are a match to TRBD1. With 5 bases clipped from V and 8 bases from J, the junction kept 14 bases outside the gene matches. Germline CDR1 reads SGHAT; CDR2 reads FQDESV (reference sequence). This CDR3 spans 16 amino acids. CDR3 protein: CASSANRGPRAEKLFF. The CDR3 DNA sequence: TGTGCCAGCAGCGCGAACAGGGGACCCAGAGCGGAAAAACTGTTTTTT.

The chain joins TRBV27 to TRBJ1-1; D is unclear. V gave up 0 bases and J gave up 1 base, with 6 bases separating them. The CDR3 contains 14 residues. Germline-derived CDR1 and CDR2 are MNHEY and SMNVEV (reference sequence). CDR3 bases: TGTGCCAGCAGTTTATCGACCGAGAACACTGAAGCTTTCTTT. Residues: CASSLSTENTEAFF.

V is TRBV6-6 and J is TRBJ2-2; 10 bases match TRBD2. Germline CDR1 reads MNHNY; CDR2 reads SVGAGI (reference sequence). With V trimmed by 4 bases and J by 4 bases, 3 bases remained unmatched. The CDR3 contains 15 residues. Here the CDR3 reads CASSFIAGGTGELFF. The CDR3 nucleotides read TGTGCCAGCAGTTTTATAGCGGGAGGCACCGGGGAGCTGTTTTTT.